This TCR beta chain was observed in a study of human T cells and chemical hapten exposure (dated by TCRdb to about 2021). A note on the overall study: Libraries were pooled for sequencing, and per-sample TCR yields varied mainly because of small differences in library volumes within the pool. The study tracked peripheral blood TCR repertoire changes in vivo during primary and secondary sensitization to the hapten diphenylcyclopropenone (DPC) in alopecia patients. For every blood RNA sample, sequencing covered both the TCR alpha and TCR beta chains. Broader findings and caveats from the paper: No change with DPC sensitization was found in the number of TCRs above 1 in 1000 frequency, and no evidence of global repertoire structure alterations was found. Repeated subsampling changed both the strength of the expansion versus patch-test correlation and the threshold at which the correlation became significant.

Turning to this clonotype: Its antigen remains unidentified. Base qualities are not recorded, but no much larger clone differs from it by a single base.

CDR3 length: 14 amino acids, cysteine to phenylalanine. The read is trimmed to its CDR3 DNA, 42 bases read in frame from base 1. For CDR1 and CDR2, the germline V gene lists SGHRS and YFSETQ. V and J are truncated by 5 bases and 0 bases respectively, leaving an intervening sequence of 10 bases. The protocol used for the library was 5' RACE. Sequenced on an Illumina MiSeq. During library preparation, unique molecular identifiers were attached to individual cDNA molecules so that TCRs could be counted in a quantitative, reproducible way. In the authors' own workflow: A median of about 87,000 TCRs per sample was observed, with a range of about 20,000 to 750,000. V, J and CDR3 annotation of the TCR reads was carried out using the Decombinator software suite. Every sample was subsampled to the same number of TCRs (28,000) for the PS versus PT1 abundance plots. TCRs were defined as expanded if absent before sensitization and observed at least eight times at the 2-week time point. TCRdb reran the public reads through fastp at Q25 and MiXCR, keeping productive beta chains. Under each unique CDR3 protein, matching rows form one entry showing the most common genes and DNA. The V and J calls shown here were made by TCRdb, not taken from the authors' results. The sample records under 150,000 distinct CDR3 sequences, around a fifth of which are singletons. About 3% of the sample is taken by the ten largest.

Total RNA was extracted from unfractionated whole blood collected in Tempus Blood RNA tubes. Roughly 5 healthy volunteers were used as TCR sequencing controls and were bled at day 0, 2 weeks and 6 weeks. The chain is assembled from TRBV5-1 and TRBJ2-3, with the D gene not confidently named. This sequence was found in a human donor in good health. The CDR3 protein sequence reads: CASRLNPSTDTQYF. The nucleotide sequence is TGCGCCAGCAGATTGAACCCCAGCACAGATACGCAGTATTTT. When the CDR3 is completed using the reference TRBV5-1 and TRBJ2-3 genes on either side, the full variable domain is KAGVTQTPRYLIKTRGQQVTLSCSPISGHRSVSWYQQTPGQGLQFLFEYFSETQRNKGNFPGRFSGRQFSNSRSEMNVSTLELGDSALYLCASRLNPSTDTQYFGPGTRLTVL.